The 30 T cell receptor beta chains below come from one sample, sequenced in a study of T cells after yellow fever vaccination. TCRdb re-derived calls from the 5' RACE reads in MiXCR, one entry per CDR3 protein. Of around 230,000 distinct CDR3 sequences listed, approximately 6.8% are singletons. Sequenced here: CD4+ T cells sorted from PBMCs, sampled on the day of the yellow fever booster vaccination. These receptor sequences come from a man aged 30-40 years who received the YFV17D yellow fever vaccine.

This clonotype has at least ten counts. The chain employs TRBV20-1 and TRBJ2-5, with 7 nucleotides matching TRBD2. Germline assignment: CDR1 DFQATT and CDR2 SNEGSKA (reference sequence). V gave up 6 bases and J gave up 2 bases; unmatched junction bases: 3. The CDR3 is 12 amino acids. The CDR3 bases are TGCAGTGCCTGGCGGGGGCAAGAGACCCAGTACTTC. It specifies CSAWRGQETQYF.

At least ten counts were recorded for this clonotype. The J gene is TRBJ1-1, the V gene TRBV12-3 or TRBV12-4; D is uncertain. This CDR3 has 13 residues. V lost 3 bases, J lost 5 bases, and 10 bases lay in between. This CDR3 reads CASSFTPMTEAFF. CDR3 coding DNA: TGTGCCAGCAGTTTCACCCCGATGACTGAAGCTTTCTTT.

There are a few counts of this clonotype. This chain uses TRBV18 with TRBJ2-1; TRBD2 aligns across 10 bases. The CDR3 spans 17 residues. The junction had 6 bases not matched to a gene; V was cut back by 2 bases and J by 2 bases. Per germline, CDR1 KGHSH and CDR2 LQKENI. The DNA for the CDR3 is TGTGCCAGCTCACCAGCTAGCGGGAGAGTGACCTACAATGAGCAGTTCTTC. Residues: CASSPASGRVTYNEQFF.

J is TRBJ2-1 and V is TRBV20-1, with 11 bases aligning to TRBD2. CDR1 and CDR2 from the germline V gene are DFQATT and SNEGSKA (reference sequence). The CDR3 runs 20 residues. V shed 0 bases, J shed 0 bases, and the junction held 13 bases outside the gene matches. The CDR3 DNA is TGCAGTGCTAGAGATGTAAGTCTAGCGGGAGGCCAGAGCTCCTACAATGAGCAGTTCTTC. Its protein product is CSARDVSLAGGQSSYNEQFF.

This clonotype showed up many times. The gene calls are TRBV7-6 and TRBJ2-7, with TRBD2 matching 9 bases. V dropped 2 bases and J dropped 8; count of bases not matched to a gene: 7. The germline CDR1 and CDR2 sequences are SGHVS and FNYEAQ. This CDR3 spans 14 amino acids. DNA of the CDR3: TGTGCCAGCAGCTTAACCAGCGGGAGGCCCCAGCAGTACTTC. It is translated as CASSLTSGRPQQYF.

The rearrangement links TRBV29-1 to TRBJ2-7, with 9 bases lining up with TRBD1. The CDR3 has 14 amino acids. Germline V gives CDR1 SQVTM, CDR2 ANQGSEA. After removal of 5 bases from V and 0 bases from J, the junction contained 5 bases not matched to a gene. The CDR3 loop is CSVWTGAGSYEQYF. The CDR3 DNA sequence: TGCAGCGTTTGGACAGGGGCCGGCTCCTACGAGCAGTACTTC.

This clonotype was recorded a few times. This chain connects TRBV3-1 to TRBJ2-1; possibly TRBD2 for D (6 bases). Germline CDR1 and CDR2: LGHDT and YNNKEL (reference sequence). The CDR3 contains 15 residues. Trimming removed 7 bases at V and 3 bases at J, with 16 bases between. CDR3 residues: CASNLRDSLYNEQFF. The DNA for the CDR3 is TGTGCCAGCAACCTCCGGGACTCACTCTACAATGAGCAGTTCTTC.

This clonotype has a count of ten or more. This chain joins TRBV13 and TRBJ1-6, with D perhaps matching TRBD1 (6 bases). The CDR3 spans 14 residues. CDR1 is PRHDT, CDR2 FYEKMQ, per germline (reference sequence). With 5 bases removed from V and 6 bases from J, the gap between germline ends came to 11 bases. The CDR3 nucleotides are TGTGCCAGCAGCCGAGGACAGCTTAATTCACCCCTCCACTTT. Residues: CASSRGQLNSPLHF.

This clonotype appeared a few times. V and J are TRBV28 and TRBJ1-1; possibly TRBD1 for D (5 bases). Trimming removed 5 bases at V and 0 bases at J, with 16 bases between. The CDR3 contains 16 residues. Germline assignment: CDR1 MDHEN and CDR2 SYDVKM. This chain's CDR3 is CASSGSPGTLNTEAFF. The CDR3 DNA sequence: TGTGCCAGCAGTGGGTCGCCCGGGACCCTGAACACTGAAGCTTTCTTT.

This clonotype was counted ten times or more. V and J are TRBV12-3 or TRBV12-4 and TRBJ2-2, with D perhaps TRBD2 (6 bases). The CDR3 contains 14 residues. Deletions cut 2 bases from V and 7 bases from J, with 11 bases between. The CDR3 region has the DNA TGTGCCAGCAGTTTACGGGAGAATGTCGGGGAGCTGTTTTTT. It yields the protein CASSLRENVGELFF.

The chain carries TRBV27 and TRBJ2-5; the D is unclear. The CDR3 extends over 14 amino acids. Germline V gene sequence: CDR1 MNHEY, CDR2 SMNVEV (reference sequence). Trimming removed 4 bases from V and 5 bases from J, with 14 bases in between. CDR3 region: CASSSWGILETQYF. CDR3 DNA sequence: TGTGCCAGCAGTTCTTGGGGAATCCTGGAGACCCAGTACTTC.

In this sample, this clonotype turned up a few times. The gene calls are TRBV7-9 and TRBJ2-5; a weak D match, TRBD1 (5 bases). Trimming removed 5 bases at V and 3 bases at J, with 13 bases between. The CDR3 spans 14 residues. Germline V gene sequence: CDR1 SEHNR, CDR2 FQNEAQ (reference sequence). The chain's CDR3 is CASSQVVREETQYF. The CDR3 region has the DNA TGTGCCAGCAGCCAGGTGGTCAGGGAAGAGACCCAGTACTTC.

This clonotype showed up just a few times. The chain joins TRBV5-1 to TRBJ2-1; possible D gene TRBD2, 6 bases. Looked up from germline, CDR1 is SGHRS and CDR2 is YFSETQ. CDR3 length equals 15 residues. V dropped 6 bases and J dropped 6 bases, with 19 bases sitting between them. The CDR3 DNA is TGCGCCAGCACCCTACTAGCTGCGTCTGGCAATGAGCAGTTCTTC. Translating it yields CASTLLAASGNEQFF.

The V gene is TRBV15, the J gene TRBJ2-1, with 7 bases that match TRBD1. V trimming: 2 bases; J trimming: 7 bases; junction bases outside the gene matches: 11. CDR1 is LNHNV, CDR2 YYDKDF, per germline (reference sequence). This CDR3 comprises 16 residues. This chain's CDR3 is CATSRTYGTAGNEQFF. The CDR3 nucleotides are TGTGCCACCAGCAGAACATACGGGACAGCCGGTAATGAGCAGTTCTTC.

The V gene is TRBV7-2, the J gene TRBJ2-1, with TRBD1 matching 8 bases. After removal of 3 bases from V and 8 bases from J, the junction contained 6 bases not matched to a gene. In germline, CDR1 is SGHTA, CDR2 FQGNSA. The CDR3 extends over 14 amino acids. The CDR3, as DNA: TGTGCCAGCAGCTTCCGGGACAGGCCGTATGAGCAGTTCTTC. Amino acid sequence: CASSFRDRPYEQFF.

This clonotype was counted a single time. This sequence may be a read error, since a much larger clone differs from it by one base. V and J are TRBV12-3 or TRBV12-4 and TRBJ1-5; no clear D gene. The CDR3 spans 13 residues. Trimming took off 5 bases at V and 10 bases at J, with 15 bases between the two ends. CDR3 coding DNA: TGTGCCAGCAGTAACCAGGACCTAACCCCCCAGCATTTT. It is translated as CASSNQDLTPQHF.

Ten or more counts support this clonotype. V is TRBV6-1 and J is TRBJ2-2, with D unclear. The germline CDR1 and CDR2 sequences are MNHNS and SASEGT. CDR3 length: 14 residues. Trimming took off 2 bases at V and 1 base at J, with 5 bases between the two ends. The CDR3 spells CASSEPGNTGELFF. The DNA of the CDR3 is TGTGCCAGCAGTGAACCAGGGAACACCGGGGAGCTGTTTTTT.

The chain joins TRBV5-1 to TRBJ2-2; D not resolved. CDR1 and CDR2 (germline): SGHRS, YFSETQ. V lost 3 bases and J 6 bases, leaving 12 bases between the germline ends. The CDR3 spans 14 residues. CDR3 in amino acids: CASSSGQGSGELFF. The DNA of the CDR3 is TGCGCCAGCAGCTCAGGCCAAGGGTCCGGGGAGCTGTTTTTT.

The chain employs TRBV25-1 and TRBJ2-7, with 11 bases identical to TRBD2. CDR1 and CDR2 from the germline V gene are MGHDK and SYGVNS. This CDR3 contains 15 residues. V lost 7 bases and J lost 3; bases outside the gene matches: 8. CDR3 nucleotides: TGTGCCAGCACCGGGACTAGCGGTTTAGGCTACGAGCAGTACTTC. This codes for CASTGTSGLGYEQYF.

This clonotype came up a few times. The chain carries TRBV7-2 and TRBJ2-2; D is unresolved. Germline CDR1 SGHTA, CDR2 FQGNSA. This CDR3 is 15 amino acids long. V was cut by 2 bases and J by 0 bases, with 7 bases left in between. CDR3 protein: CASSLLVTNTGELFF. The CDR3 nucleotides read TGTGCCAGCAGCTTACTTGTTACGAACACCGGGGAGCTGTTTTTT.

In its sample, this clonotype was seen a few times. The chain recombines TRBV4-3 with TRBJ2-7; 10 nucleotides match TRBD1. CDR1 LGHNA and CDR2 YSLEER come from the germline V gene. Trimming at V came to 4 bases and at J to 5 bases, leaving 11 bases not matched to a gene. This CDR3 comprises 16 residues. CDR3 region: CASSPGGGQGFHEQYF. The CDR3 region has the DNA TGCGCCAGCAGCCCAGGGGGGGGACAGGGGTTCCACGAGCAGTACTTC.

There are many counts of this clonotype. The chain combines TRBV12-3 or TRBV12-4 with TRBJ2-5; 8 nucleotides line up with TRBD1. V lost 6 bases to trimming and J lost 5 bases; unmatched junction nucleotides: 2. CDR3 length: 12 amino acids. The CDR3 sequence is CASSRTGETQYF. CDR3 sequence (DNA): TGTGCCAGCAGCCGGACAGGGGAGACCCAGTACTTC.

This clonotype has more than one count but fewer than ten. The rearrangement joins TRBV20-1 to TRBJ2-3, with D maybe TRBD1 (5 bases). Germline lookup yields CDR1 DFQATT and CDR2 SNEGSKA (reference sequence). The CDR3 is made up of 11 amino acids. V was trimmed by 3 bases and J by 4 bases, leaving 5 bases between them. CDR3 DNA: TGCAGTGCTAGCAGGGCAGATACGCAGTATTTT. Protein: CSASRADTQYF.

This clonotype was detected a few times. One end of the junction is discordant with germline, which a read error may explain. The chain links TRBV5-1 to TRBJ2-1; the D is unclear. Germline V gene sequence: CDR1 SGHRS, CDR2 YFSETQ. The CDR3 consists of 14 residues. The DNA of the CDR3 is TGCGCCAGCAGCTTGGAGGGCCGCCCTAATGGGCAGTTCTTC. It specifies CASSLEGRPNGQFF.

There are a few counts of this clonotype. This chain links TRBV5-1 with TRBJ1-5; D is possibly TRBD1 (5 bases). The CDR3 consists of 16 residues. V gave up 4 bases and J gave up 0 bases, with 14 bases separating them. CDR1 and CDR2 (germline): SGHRS, YFSETQ. The CDR3 reads CASSPGTDYSNQPQHF. DNA for the CDR3: TGCGCCAGCAGCCCCGGGACTGATTATAGCAATCAGCCCCAGCATTTT. The full variable domain, rest sourced from reference TRBV5-1 and TRBJ1-5, is KAGVTQTPRYLIKTRGQQVTLSCSPISGHRSVSWYQQTPGQGLQFLFEYFSETQRNKGNFPGRFSGRQFSNSRSEMNVSTLELGDSALYLCASSPGTDYSNQPQHFGDGTRLSIL.

This clonotype was recorded at least ten times. The chain is built from TRBV6-2 or TRBV6-3 and TRBJ1-2; D is ambiguous. Per the germline V gene, CDR1 is MNHEY and CDR2 is SVGEGT. V was shortened by 0 bases and J by 4 bases, with 0 bases between the two germline ends. This CDR3 is 11 amino acids long. In DNA form, the CDR3 reads TGTGCCAGCAGTTACTCCTATGGCTACACCTTC. It translates to CASSYSYGYTF.

The J gene is TRBJ1-1, the V gene TRBV7-2, with D possibly TRBD1 on 6 matching bases. The CDR3 is 13 amino acids. V was shortened by 7 bases and J by 5 bases, with 14 bases between the two germline ends. Germline V gene lookup returns CDR1 SGHTA and CDR2 FQGNSA. Here the CDR3 reads CASTQGRGTEAFF. CDR3 DNA: TGTGCCAGCACGCAGGGGAGAGGGACTGAAGCTTTCTTT.

This clonotype appeared a few times. This rearrangement joins TRBV12-3 or TRBV12-4 to TRBJ1-4; D not certain. The CDR3 sequence is 13 residues long. Trimming shortened V by 4 bases and J by 5 bases, and 8 bases separated the two germline ends. CDR3 DNA sequence: TGTGCCAGCAGTTCCGGGAGGAATGAAAAACTGTTTTTT. Protein: CASSSGRNEKLFF.

At least ten counts were recorded for this clonotype. The V and J genes are TRBV5-6 and TRBJ2-7, with TRBD2 as a possible D gene (5 bases). Trimming cost V 2 bases and J 3 bases, with 15 bases left between them. The CDR3 has 15 residues. Germline V CDR1 and CDR2: SGHDT, YYEEEE. The CDR3, as DNA: TGTGCCAGCAGCTTTGGACTTCGACCCCTCTACGAGCAGTACTTC. Translating it yields CASSFGLRPLYEQYF.

This clonotype was detected many times. The chain has TRBV20-1 and TRBJ2-3; D is uncertain. The V end was cut by 0 bases, the J end by 3 bases, with 10 bases between. This CDR3 is 14 amino acids long. Looked up from germline, CDR1 is DFQATT and CDR2 is SNEGSKA (reference sequence). CDR3 loop: CSARDPGRTDTQYF. As DNA, the CDR3 is TGCAGTGCTAGAGATCCCGGTAGGACAGATACGCAGTATTTT.